Listed below are T cell receptor beta chains from one sample, sequenced in a study of T cell responses to AZD1222 COVID-19 vaccine. Assay: immunoSEQ multiplex PCR; the TCRdb copy retains only in-frame clones and omits some. Of about 140,000 clones listed, approximately 92% are singletons. The sample consisted of peripheral blood, taken on day 0 of AZD1222 vaccination. These receptors were obtained from an adult in good health. The CDR3 runs from the conserved cysteine through the conserved F or W. D genes are given only for firm matches. Size values are once, few and many counts, or a class for expanded clones, and some rows have none.

clone size	D gene	V gene	J gene	CDR3 protein	CDR3 DNA
.	TRBD1	TRBV7-2	TRBJ2-1	CASSAGTGGAYEQFF	TGTGCCAGCAGCGCCGGGACAGGGGGCGCTTATGAGCAGTTCTTC
once	TRBD2	TRBV6-5	TRBJ2-7	CASSYSPAGVPEQYF	TGTGCCAGCAGTTACTCACCAGCGGGAGTTCCCGAGCAGTACTTC
once	.	TRBV18	TRBJ1-1	CASSYMTGLTEAFF	TGTGCCAGCTCATACATGACAGGTCTCACTGAAGCTTTCTTT
.	.	TRBV18	TRBJ2-3	CASSPQRLTDTQYF	TGTGCCAGCTCACCCCAGCGGCTCACAGATACGCAGTATTTT
.	TRBD2	TRBV5-4	TRBJ2-1	CASSTTSGNYNEQFF	TGTGCCAGCAGCACCACTAGCGGGAACTACAATGAGCAGTTCTTC
few	TRBD2	TRBV5-1	TRBJ2-1	CASSLGGSGVNEQFF	TGCGCCAGCAGCTTGGGCGGGAGTGGGGTAAATGAGCAGTTCTTC
.	TRBD2	TRBV7-2	TRBJ2-3	CASSPGLGPDTQYF	TGTGCCAGCAGCCCGGGACTAGGCCCTGATACGCAGTATTTT
once	.	TRBV15	TRBJ1-2	CATSRSGDVNYGYTF	TGTGCCACCAGCAGGTCTGGGGATGTAAACTATGGCTACACCTTC
.	.	TRBV5-1	TRBJ1-6	CASSLEIGTSNSPLHF	TGCGCCAGCAGCTTGGAGATTGGGACGTCGAATTCACCCCTCCACTTT
.	.	TRBV28	TRBJ1-1	CASSVDRNTEAFF	TGTGCCAGCAGTGTGGACAGGAACACTGAAGCTTTCTTT
.	TRBD1	TRBV7-2	TRBJ1-2	CASSPTGDGYGYTF	TGTGCCAGCAGCCCGACAGGGGACGGCTATGGCTACACCTTC
.	.	TRBV28	TRBJ1-2	CASSIGHSNYGYTF	TGTGCCAGCAGTATAGGGCACTCTAACTATGGCTACACCTTC
.	.	TRBV5-1	TRBJ2-3	CASSSQRLTDTQYF	TGCGCCAGCAGCTCTCAGCGGTTAACAGATACGCAGTATTTT
.	TRBD1	TRBV12-5	TRBJ2-1	CASGRQGAWNEQFF	TGTGCTAGTGGTAGACAGGGGGCTTGGAATGAGCAGTTCTTC
.	.	TRBV7-2	TRBJ1-5	CASSPFPIVGGSWDQPQHF	TGTGCCAGCAGCCCCTTCCCGATCGTAGGGGGTTCCTGGGATCAGCCCCAGCATTTT
.	TRBD2	TRBV2	TRBJ2-2	CASRTSGYGELFF	TGTGCCAGCAGGACTAGCGGTTACGGGGAGCTGTTTTTT
.	.	TRBV28	TRBJ1-2	CASRGGFGGYTF	TGTGCCAGCAGGGGGGGGTTTGGTGGCTACACCTTC
.	.	TRBV4-1	TRBJ1-2	CASSQVLQHYGYTF	TGCGCCAGCAGCCAAGTGTTACAGCACTATGGCTACACCTTC
.	.	TRBV7-7	TRBJ1-6	CASSPGPAGNSPLHF	TGTGCTAGCAGCCCCGGGCCTGCAGGCAATTCACCCCTCCACTTT
.	.	TRBV5-5	TRBJ1-5	CASTRDISNQPQHF	TGTGCCAGCACCCGGGACATTAGCAATCAGCCCCAGCATTTT
.	.	TRBV11-3	TRBJ2-7	CASSLGQSSYEQYF	TGTGCCAGCAGCTTGGGGCAAAGCTCCTACGAGCAGTACTTC
.	.	TRBV10-3	TRBJ2-1	CATDSRSLSNNEQFF	TGTGCCACCGACAGCAGATCACTTTCTAACAATGAGCAGTTCTTC
.	.	TRBV7-9	TRBJ2-3	CASSLFWDQEQYF	TGTGCCAGCAGCTTATTCTGGGACCAGGAGCAGTATTTT
.	.	TRBV28	TRBJ2-7	CASSPTGLVHEQYF	TGTGCCAGCAGCCCGACCGGGTTGGTCCACGAGCAGTACTTC
once	.	TRBV2	TRBJ2-2	CASSERAQNTGELFF	TGTGCCAGCAGTGAAAGGGCACAGAACACCGGGGAGCTGTTTTTT
.	.	TRBV10-1	TRBJ1-1	CASSESGGGNTEAFF	TGCGCCAGCAGTGAGTCGGGGGGAGGGAACACTGAAGCTTTCTTT
once	.	TRBV19	TRBJ2-7	CASSIIWTPGREQYF	TGTGCCAGTAGTATTATTTGGACGCCCGGTCGCGAGCAGTACTTC
.	TRBD2	TRBV19	TRBJ2-7	CASRGTSADYEQYF	TGTGCCAGTAGAGGGACTAGCGCCGACTACGAGCAGTACTTC
few	.	TRBV19	TRBJ2-1	CASSMPRAGEQFF	TGTGCCAGTAGTATGCCCAGGGCGGGTGAGCAGTTCTTC
.	TRBD1	TRBV5-4	TRBJ1-4	CASSPGTGNEKLFF	TGTGCCAGCAGCCCTGGGACAGGAAATGAAAAACTGTTTTTT
.	TRBD1	TRBV3-1/TRBV3-2	TRBJ1-1	CASSQDGRTGEAFF	TGTGCCAGCAGCCAAGACGGGCGGACAGGGGAAGCTTTCTTT
.	.	TRBV7-2	TRBJ2-2	CASSEGRTGELFF	TGTGCCAGCAGCGAAGGGAGGACCGGGGAGCTGTTTTTT
.	TRBD2	TRBV7-9	TRBJ2-5	CASSFTSGRARETQYF	TGTGCCAGCAGCTTCACTAGCGGGAGGGCCAGGGAGACCCAGTACTTC
.	TRBD1	TRBV6-1	TRBJ1-2	CASSEASGGPPYGYTF	TGTGCCAGCAGTGAAGCTTCAGGGGGTCCCCCATATGGCTACACCTTC
once	TRBD1	TRBV7-2	TRBJ2-7	CASSFRDSTYEQYF	TGTGCCAGCAGCTTCCGGGACAGCACCTACGAGCAGTACTTC
.	.	TRBV7-2	TRBJ2-6	CASSLGTGANVLTF	TGTGCCAGCAGCTTAGGGACTGGGGCCAACGTCCTGACTTTC
once	.	TRBV7-8	TRBJ1-1	CASSKRRDMNTEAFF	TGTGCCAGCAGCAAACGCAGGGATATGAACACTGAAGCTTTCTTT
.	.	TRBV5-8	TRBJ2-1	CASSLEATAYNEQFF	TGTGCCAGCAGCTTGGAGGCTACAGCCTACAATGAGCAGTTCTTC
.	.	TRBV28	TRBJ1-4	CASSVFTTNEKLFF	TGTGCCAGCAGCGTATTTACAACTAATGAAAAACTGTTTTTT
.	TRBD1	TRBV7-2	TRBJ2-7	CASSPPGQVYEQYF	TGTGCCAGCAGCCCGCCGGGACAGGTATACGAGCAGTACTTC
.	TRBD1	TRBV28	TRBJ2-2	CASILGGTGNTGELFF	TGTGCCAGCATCCTAGGCGGGACAGGGAACACCGGGGAGCTGTTTTTT
.	TRBD2	TRBV15	TRBJ2-1	CATSEGGSSGVNEQFF	TGTGCCACCAGCGAGGGTGGGTCTAGCGGGGTGAATGAGCAGTTCTTC
once	TRBD2	TRBV24-1	TRBJ2-1	CATSDRSGGGVLQNEQFF	TGTGCCACCAGTGATCGCTCCGGGGGGGGCGTTTTGCAGAATGAGCAGTTCTTC
.	.	TRBV3-1/TRBV3-2	TRBJ1-2	CASSQVGGFYGYTF	TGTGCCAGCAGCCAAGTAGGAGGGTTCTATGGCTACACCTTC
.	.	TRBV7-2	TRBJ2-5	CASNGAGRETQYF	TGTGCCAGCAACGGGGCAGGGAGGGAGACCCAGTACTTC
.	.	TRBV6-5	TRBJ1-4	CASSPGYTNEKLFF	TGTGCCAGCAGTCCAGGGTACACTAATGAAAAACTGTTTTTT
.	.	TRBV4-1	TRBJ2-1	CASSPREKRNEQFF	TGCGCCAGCAGCCCCCGTGAGAAGCGCAATGAGCAGTTCTTC
.	TRBD2	TRBV5-4	TRBJ2-7	CASSSVGRAYEQYF	TGTGCCAGCAGCTCCGTGGGGAGGGCCTACGAGCAGTACTTC
once	TRBD1	TRBV6-2/TRBV6-3	TRBJ1-5	CASSQTGGSRPQHF	TGTGCCAGCAGTCAGACAGGGGGCTCTCGGCCCCAGCATTTT
.	TRBD1	TRBV24-1	TRBJ2-5	CATSDRRSDSDRGETQYF	TGTGCCACCAGTGATCGTCGGTCGGACTCGGACAGGGGAGAGACCCAGTACTTC
.	.	TRBV2	TRBJ2-6	CASKYLLVAEGANVLTF	TGTGCCAGCAAATATCTACTCGTAGCGGAAGGGGCCAACGTCCTGACTTTC
.	TRBD1	TRBV3-1/TRBV3-2	TRBJ1-1	CASSLSGGMNTEAFF	TGTGCCAGCAGCCTATCAGGGGGCATGAACACTGAAGCTTTCTTT
.	.	TRBV6-5	TRBJ1-2	CASSPPGGGYGYTF	TGTGCCAGCAGTCCGCCGGGAGGGGGGTATGGCTACACCTTC
.	TRBD1	TRBV7-9	TRBJ1-3	CASSRGPGQLTNTIYF	TGTGCCAGCAGCCGCGGGCCGGGACAGTTGACAAACACCATATATTTT